This TCR beta chain originates from a study of radiotherapy plus CTLA-4 blockade in lung cancer. General observations from the study: Early blood T cell clone dynamics reportedly forecast response best, with interferon-beta. Among blood TCR repertoires after radiotherapy plus ipilimumab, tumor-derived clones expanded.

The CDR3 loop spans 15 amino acids. J was trimmed by 5 bases and V by 5 bases; bases with no gene match: 7. CDR1 is MNHNS and CDR2 is SASEGT in the germline V gene. Of note for this clone: Its antigen is currently unknown.

Here immunoSEQ multiplex PCR was the method, and the copy in TCRdb shows in-frame clones only, minus some. The repertoire holds tens of thousands of clones, with roughly four fifths as singletons. Participants had chemo-refractory metastatic non-small-cell lung cancer and were treated with focal radiation plus ipilimumab CTLA-4 blockade. Sample: peripheral blood, taken from a patient treated with radiotherapy plus ipilimumab. The rearrangement uses TRBV6-1 and TRBJ2-2, with 8 bases matching TRBD1. The receptor's source is a human donor with non-small cell lung cancer who had a complete response to radiotherapy plus ipilimumab. The chain's CDR3 is CASSTTDRATGELFF. Written as DNA, the CDR3 is TGTGCCAGCAGTACGACGGACAGGGCTACCGGGGAGCTGTTTTTT.